Below are 29 T cell receptor beta chains sequenced from a single sample in a study of post-analysis software for immune sequencing data. These receptors have no known antigen. Sequencing libraries made from TCR beta cDNA carried unique molecular identifiers. Via MiXCR, TCRdb re-called the PCR reads, giving one row per CDR3 protein. Of 450,000 or so distinct CDR3 sequences listed, around 40% are singletons. General study points: Roughly five TRBV segments appeared more often in patients than in controls, and TRBV5-6, TRBV5-1 and TRBV20-1 were among these.

Sample: blood. Receptors were obtained from a girl aged 5-17 years with multiple sclerosis.

V and J are TRBV5-1 and TRBJ2-1; D may be TRBD2 (5 bases). The CDR3 totals 15 residues. The germline V gene has CDR1 SGHRS and CDR2 YFSETQ. The V end was cut by 3 bases, the J end by 5 bases, with 15 bases between. Here the CDR3 DNA reads TGCGCCAGCAGCTCGACACCCAGCGGCCACAATGAGCAGTTCTTC. Its translation: CASSSTPSGHNEQFF.

This clonotype was found once. The CDR3 sequence is CASSSLDKQETQYF. In nucleotides, the CDR3 is TGTGCCAGCAGCTCCCTGGACAAGCAAGAGACCCAGTACTTC. This chain connects TRBV7-2 to TRBJ2-5; D may be TRBD1 (5 bases). This CDR3 has 14 amino acids. Trimming shortened V by 4 bases and J by 2 bases, and 11 bases separated the two germline ends. The germline V gene encodes CDR1 SGHTA and CDR2 FQGNSA.

For this clonotype: The germline gene is not matched at one end of the junction; a read error may be the cause. The CDR3 region has the DNA TGTGCCAGCAGTTACTTAGGGGTTAATGAGCGGTTCTTC. It codes for CASSYLGVNERFF. The chain links TRBV6-6 to TRBJ2-1, with D possibly matching TRBD1 (5 bases). The CDR3 is 13 residues long. From germline, CDR1 is MNHNY and CDR2 SVGAGI (reference sequence).

The chain is built from TRBV5-1 and TRBJ2-7, with D perhaps matching TRBD1 (7 bases). Trimming left V 1 base short and J 2 bases short, with 13 bases between. CDR3 size: 15 residues. CDR1 and CDR2 from the germline V gene are SGHRS and YFSETQ. CDR3 DNA: TGCGCCAGCAGCTTGCGGCAGGGGGAGGCCTACGAGCAGTACTTC. Its translation: CASSLRQGEAYEQYF.

A word on this clonotype: Its ends do not fully match the called genes, so a read error is possible. The chain combines TRBV6-2 or TRBV6-3 with TRBJ2-3; TRBD2 matches at 12 bases. The CDR3 has 16 amino acids. Germline V CDR1 and CDR2: MNHEY, SVGEGT. The CDR3: CACSSSLAGGSDTQYF. In nucleotides, the CDR3 is TGTGCCTGCAGCTCGTCACTAGCGGGAGGATCAGATACGCAGTATTTT.

This clonotype occurred a few times. V usage is TRBV5-1 and J usage is TRBJ2-3; possible D gene TRBD2, 5 bases. The CDR3 loop spans 15 amino acids. V was shortened by 5 bases and J by 2 bases, with 15 bases between the two germline ends. Germline V gives CDR1 SGHRS, CDR2 YFSETQ. The CDR3: CASRALAFNTDTQYF. CDR3 sequence (DNA): TGCGCCAGCAGGGCCCTAGCTTTCAACACAGATACGCAGTATTTT. The variable domain in full, with the rest retrieved from reference TRBV5-1 and TRBJ2-3, is KAGVTQTPRYLIKTRGQQVTLSCSPISGHRSVSWYQQTPGQGLQFLFEYFSETQRNKGNFPGRFSGRQFSNSRSEMNVSTLELGDSALYLCASRALAFNTDTQYFGPGTRLTVL.

This clonotype was seen a single time. The J gene is TRBJ2-5, the V gene TRBV28; perhaps TRBD2 as D (6 bases). Germline V lookup: CDR1 MDHEN, CDR2 SYDVKM. The V end was cut by 5 bases, the J end by 4 bases, with 11 bases between. The CDR3 has 13 residues. This CDR3 reads CASSPKEGETQYF. CDR3 DNA: TGTGCCAGCAGTCCGAAGGAGGGAGAGACCCAGTACTTC.

On this clonotype itself: One end of the junction does not line up with germline, which may come from a read error. This chain links TRBV6-5 with TRBJ2-5; TRBD2 aligns across 7 bases. The CDR3 spans 12 residues. CDR1 is MNHEY, CDR2 SVGAGI, per germline. CDR3 region: CAGSYSGYEQYF. CDR3 bases: TGTGCCGGCAGTTATAGCGGGTACGAGCAGTACTTT.

As for this clonotype: A read error may produce the germline difference seen at one junction end. This chain links TRBV20-1 with TRBJ2-1; TRBD2 matches at 10 bases. The germline V gene has CDR1 DFQATT and CDR2 SNEGSKA (reference sequence). The CDR3 covers 17 residues. CDR3: CSARDYSGRAPGNEQFF. The DNA of the CDR3 is TGCAGTGCTAGAGACTACAGCGGGAGGGCCCCGGGAAATGAGCAATTCTTC.

With respect to this clonotype: It may be a read error: a sequence one base away is much more abundant. This chain links TRBV25-1 with TRBJ2-2; the match to TRBD1 covers 7 bases. The CDR3 covers 14 residues. V was pared by 9 bases and J by 2 bases, with 6 bases of the junction left unmatched. From germline, CDR1 is MGHDK and CDR2 SYGVNS. In nucleotides, the CDR3 is TGTGCCAGGAGACGACAGGGAAACACCGGGGAGCTGTTTTTT. Residues: CARRRQGNTGELFF.

The V and J genes are TRBV20-1 and TRBJ2-1; 7 bases are a match to TRBD2. CDR1 and CDR2 (germline): DFQATT, SNEGSKA (reference sequence). The CDR3 covers 15 residues. Unmatched junction bases numbered 12, after V lost 6 bases and J lost 4 bases. The CDR3 sequence: CSADAASGSYNEQFF. In DNA form, the CDR3 reads TGCAGTGCGGACGCCGCTAGCGGATCTTACAATGAGCAGTTCTTC.

The gene calls are TRBV10-2 and TRBJ2-3; D unclear. CDR1 and CDR2 (germline): WSHSY, SAAADI. CDR3 length: 15 amino acids. V was trimmed by 6 bases and J by 0 bases, leaving 13 bases between them. The CDR3 loop is CASSQSLDSTDTQYF. Here the CDR3 DNA reads TGCGCCAGCAGCCAATCCTTGGACAGCACAGATACGCAGTATTTT.

The chain recombines TRBV29-1 with TRBJ1-4; no firm D call. Trimming shortened V by 6 bases and J by 5 bases, and 10 bases separated the two germline ends. CDR1 SQVTM and CDR2 ANQGSEA come from the germline V gene. The CDR3 runs 12 residues. CDR3 region: CSVVLENEKLFF. CDR3 DNA sequence: TGCAGCGTCGTGTTGGAAAATGAAAAACTGTTTTTT.

The rearrangement joins TRBV20-1 to TRBJ2-1, with TRBD2 matching 8 bases. This CDR3 has 14 amino acids. The germline V gene has CDR1 DFQATT and CDR2 SNEGSKA (reference sequence). With 6 bases clipped from V and 10 bases from J, the junction kept 14 bases outside the gene matches. CDR3 DNA sequence: TGCAGTGCATTCTTTTCCGGGACTAGGAGGGAGCAGTTCTTC. It encodes CSAFFSGTRREQFF.

This clonotype has just a few counts. The chain recombines TRBV29-1 with TRBJ2-7, with a tentative D call TRBD1 (6 bases). The CDR3 is 15 amino acids. Germline-derived CDR1 and CDR2 are SQVTM and ANQGSEA. The V gene lost 6 bases and the J gene lost 3 bases, with 21 bases spanning the gap. CDR3 sequence: CSVRSGGAGIYEQYF. The CDR3 bases are TGCAGCGTCAGGAGTGGGGGCGCGGGTATCTACGAGCAGTACTTC.

This clonotype was counted many times. The CDR3 protein is CASSFSPGQGKNIQYF. CDR3 bases: TGTGCCAGCAGCTTCTCACCCGGACAGGGGAAAAACATTCAGTACTTC. J is TRBJ2-4 and V is TRBV7-2; 9 bases map to TRBD1. Germline CDR1 is SGHTA and CDR2 is FQGNSA. Germline trimming cut 3 bases from V and 4 bases from J; bases unmatched to any gene: 7. The CDR3 contains 16 residues.

This clonotype appeared a few times. This chain uses TRBV20-1 with TRBJ2-1; a weak D match, TRBD2 (6 bases). Trimming left V 5 bases short and J 5 bases short, with 25 bases between. CDR1 and CDR2 from the germline V gene are DFQATT and SNEGSKA (reference sequence). The CDR3 contains 17 residues. The CDR3 here is CSALPLKGGHPDNEQFF. Here the CDR3 DNA reads TGCAGTGCTCTCCCTTTGAAGGGAGGCCACCCCGACAATGAGCAGTTCTTC.

This clonotype was seen a few times. The CDR3 reads CASSFGDGTEAFF. DNA for the CDR3: TGCGCCAGCAGCTTCGGGGACGGGACTGAAGCTTTCTTT. This sequence joins TRBV5-1 and TRBJ1-1; D might be TRBD1 (5 bases). The germline V gene encodes CDR1 SGHRS and CDR2 YFSETQ. The CDR3 has 13 amino acids. V was pared by 2 bases and J by 5 bases, with 10 bases between.

The chain is built from TRBV12-3 or TRBV12-4 and TRBJ2-5; TRBD2 matches 8 bases. The junction had 21 bases not matched to a gene; V was cut back by 10 bases and J by 11 bases. The CDR3 has 15 amino acids. CDR3 in amino acids: CATTISGTPNNEQYF. The CDR3, as DNA: TGTGCCACCACAATTAGCGGGACCCCCAACAATGAGCAGTACTTC.

There are a few counts of this clonotype. The gene calls are TRBV20-1 and TRBJ1-2; D is unclear. The V end lost 0 bases, the J end lost 6 bases, and 17 bases lay between the germline ends. This CDR3 region has 15 residues. Germline values: CDR1 DFQATT, CDR2 SNEGSKA (reference sequence). In nucleotides, the CDR3 is TGCAGTGCTAGAGATACCTCCGGACCCCGGGATGGCTACACCTTC. Residues: CSARDTSGPRDGYTF.

The chain links TRBV7-2 to TRBJ2-1; 9 positions agree with TRBD1. V dropped 5 bases and J dropped 8; count of bases not matched to a gene: 10. Germline values: CDR1 SGHTA, CDR2 FQGNSA. The CDR3 contains 15 residues. In DNA form, the CDR3 reads TGTGCCAGCAGCCAGGACAGGGGATCAGTCCATGAGCAGTTCTTC. Translated: CASSQDRGSVHEQFF.

The gene calls are TRBV2 and TRBJ2-1; 10 positions agree with TRBD2. With 6 bases clipped from V and 4 bases from J, the junction kept 9 bases outside the gene matches. Germline lookup yields CDR1 SNHLY and CDR2 FYNNEI. The CDR3 is 16 amino acids. The CDR3 DNA is TGTGCCAGCAGGTTGGGAACTAGCGGGGATTACAATGAGCAGTTCTTC. Protein product: CASRLGTSGDYNEQFF.

The sample holds a few counts of this clonotype. The chain joins TRBV7-9 to TRBJ2-7, with D possibly being TRBD1 or TRBD2 (5 bases each). This CDR3 has 14 residues. V lost 5 bases, J lost 3 bases, and 14 bases lay in between. The germline V gene encodes CDR1 SEHNR and CDR2 FQNEAQ (reference sequence). The CDR3, as DNA: TGTGCCAGCAGCACCCGGGACGGGCTCTACGAGCAGTACTTC. Protein product: CASSTRDGLYEQYF. Complete variable domain (other parts from reference TRBV7-9 and TRBJ2-7): DTGVSQNPRHKITKRGQNVTFRCDPISEHNRLYWYRQTLGQGPEFLTYFQNEAQLEKSRLLSDRFSAERPKGSFSTLEIQRTEQGDSAMYLCASSTRDGLYEQYFGPGTRLTVT.

This clonotype has just a few counts. The genes are TRBV20-1 and TRBJ2-1, with D perhaps given as TRBD1 or TRBD2 (6 bases each). The length of the CDR3 is 15 residues. Germline lookup yields CDR1 DFQATT and CDR2 SNEGSKA (reference sequence). The V end was cut by 0 bases, the J end by 5 bases, with 14 bases between. CDR3 loop: CSAREGQGRNNEQFF. The CDR3 DNA reads TGCAGTGCTAGAGAAGGGCAGGGGAGGAACAATGAGCAGTTCTTC.

This clonotype was counted between two and nine times. J is TRBJ2-7 and V is TRBV4-2; TRBD2 aligns across 12 bases. Per the germline V gene, CDR1 is LGHNA and CDR2 is YNFKEQ. The CDR3 consists of 14 residues. Germline trimming cut 0 bases from V and 6 bases from J; bases unmatched to any gene: 0. CDR3 amino acids: CASSQELAGGEQYF. CDR3 in DNA: TGTGCCAGCAGCCAAGAACTAGCGGGAGGCGAGCAGTACTTC.

V and J are TRBV7-3 and TRBJ1-2; 7 bases map to TRBD1. The CDR3 contains 13 residues. From germline, CDR1 is SGHTA and CDR2 FQGTGA. J was trimmed by 6 bases and V by 4 bases; bases with no gene match: 5. The CDR3 DNA sequence: TGTGCCAGCAGCTCCCAGGGGGTAGATGGCTACACCTTC. Translating gives CASSSQGVDGYTF.

The V and J genes are TRBV9 and TRBJ2-5; 8 positions match TRBD1. The ends lost 4 bases at V and 1 base at J; junction bases unmatched: 6. The germline CDR1 and CDR2 sequences are SGDLS and YYNGEE. The CDR3 spans 15 residues. CDR3 nucleotides: TGTGCCAGCAGCCCCCACGGGACAGGCCAAGAGACCCAGTACTTC. Its protein product is CASSPHGTGQETQYF.

This sequence joins TRBV28 and TRBJ2-3, with a possible D match to TRBD2 (6 bases). CDR3 length: 10 amino acids. Trimming removed 8 bases from V and 6 bases from J, with 6 bases in between. Germline V CDR1 and CDR2: MDHEN, SYDVKM. CDR3 amino acids: CASGRDTQYF. The CDR3 DNA sequence: TGTGCCAGCGGGAGGGATACGCAGTATTTT.

V and J are TRBV28 and TRBJ2-5; 10 bases fit TRBD1. Germline V gene sequence: CDR1 MDHEN, CDR2 SYDVKM. There are 16 residues in the CDR3. V dropped 11 bases and J dropped 5; count of bases not matched to a gene: 17. DNA of the CDR3: TGTGCCGGCACCACAAGGAGGGGACAGGGGACGGAGACCCAGTACTTC. It codes for CAGTTRRGQGTETQYF.